The rows below give T cell receptor beta chains drawn from one sample of a study of spatial heterogeneity in lung cancer. Via MiXCR, TCRdb re-called the 5' RACE reads, giving one row per CDR3 protein. This table holds roughly 13,000 distinct CDR3 sequences, about 4% found once. This material consisted of PBMCs, taken at surgery. Every receptor here comes from a male donor with early-stage non-small cell lung cancer. CDR3s include the opening cysteine and the closing phenylalanine or tryptophan. The order of the fields is V gene, J gene, CDR3 protein.

v_gene: TRBV14
j_gene: TRBJ1-2
CDR3aa: CASSHGPSYGYTF

v_gene: TRBV10-2
j_gene: TRBJ2-7
CDR3aa: CASSGSRQTSSTSGTIEYF

v_gene: TRBV7-9
j_gene: TRBJ2-5
CDR3aa: CASNAGRETQYF

v_gene: TRBV30
j_gene: TRBJ2-3
CDR3aa: CAWRPWQGGTDTQYF

v_gene: TRBV5-1
j_gene: TRBJ1-1
CDR3aa: CASSFQPTGNTEAFF

v_gene: TRBV19
j_gene: TRBJ2-7
CDR3aa: CASSISLAAEQYF

v_gene: TRBV2
j_gene: TRBJ2-5
CDR3aa: CASRTGIQETQYF

v_gene: TRBV4-3
j_gene: TRBJ2-5
CDR3aa: CASSQEVPGGEQTQYF

v_gene: TRBV28
j_gene: TRBJ2-2
CDR3aa: CASSFGDLELFF

v_gene: TRBV27
j_gene: TRBJ2-7
CDR3aa: CASSYSRSYEQYF

v_gene: TRBV4-1
j_gene: TRBJ1-2
CDR3aa: CASSQDGGGNYGYTF

v_gene: TRBV19
j_gene: TRBJ1-2
CDR3aa: CASSMPGGQRSYGYTF

v_gene: TRBV2
j_gene: TRBJ2-7
CDR3aa: CASRPGDEQYF

v_gene: TRBV20-1
j_gene: TRBJ2-7
CDR3aa: CSASAGRQYF

v_gene: TRBV10-3
j_gene: TRBJ2-1
CDR3aa: CAISESRTSGYDEQFF

v_gene: TRBV7-9
j_gene: TRBJ2-7
CDR3aa: CASSPPGLSTYEQYF

v_gene: TRBV5-6
j_gene: TRBJ2-7
CDR3aa: CASSSGLAGDEQYF

v_gene: TRBV9
j_gene: TRBJ2-2
CDR3aa: CASSVAGGELFF

v_gene: TRBV9
j_gene: TRBJ1-5
CDR3aa: CASSVGGPNQPQHF